These 25 T cell receptor beta chains originate from one sample sequenced in a study of blood T cell repertoires in COVID-19. Data came from immunoSEQ multiplex PCR; TCRdb stores just in-frame clones and leaves some out. The data show around 330,000 clones, around 85% seen once. Sequencing was done on a sample of PBMCs or T cells enriched from blood (not recorded which). The receptors originated from a woman in her twenties or thirties who had been exposed to COVID-19.

The sample holds a few counts of this clone. The DNA for the CDR3 is TGTGCCAGCAGCTTAGGGACAGCTGATGGCTACACCTTC. This translates into CASSLGTADGYTF. This chain connects TRBV7-9 to TRBJ1-2, with TRBD1 as a possible D gene (6 bases). Germline CDR1 SEHNR, CDR2 FQNEAQ (reference sequence). V shed 1 base and J shed 6 bases, with 9 bases lying between them. This CDR3 is built from 13 residues.

The chain uses TRBV7-9 and TRBJ2-1; the D is unclear. The length of the CDR3 is 11 residues. Trimming stripped 7 bases from V and 13 bases from J, with 14 bases between. The germline V gene has CDR1 SEHNR and CDR2 FQNEAQ (reference sequence). The CDR3 coding sequence is TGTGCCAGCACCCAAGAGAGTTCTCAGTTCTTC. Its protein is CASTQESSQFF.

V is TRBV5-5 and J is TRBJ1-3; D ambiguous. With 0 bases removed from V and 4 bases from J, the gap between germline ends came to 2 bases. This CDR3 region has 12 residues. Germline CDR1 is SGHKS and CDR2 is YYEKEE (reference sequence). CDR3 residues: CASSLVGNTIYF. Here the CDR3 DNA reads TGTGCCAGCAGCTTGGTAGGAAACACCATATATTTT. Variable domain in full (rest from reference TRBV5-5 and TRBJ1-3): DAGVTQSPTHLIKTRGQQVTLRCSPISGHKSVSWYQQVLGQGPQFIFQYYEKEERGRGNFPDRFSARQFPNYSSELNVNALLLGDSALYLCASSLVGNTIYFGEGSWLTVV.

In this sample, this clone turned up once. The CDR3 protein is CASSSPDRGILCTF. CDR3 in DNA: TGTGCCAGCAGTTCCCCAGACAGGGGAATTTTATGCACCTTC. The V gene is TRBV6-5, the J gene TRBJ1-2, with 8 bases identical to TRBD1. With 4 bases clipped from V and 13 bases from J, the junction kept 14 bases outside the gene matches. The CDR3 loop spans 14 amino acids. CDR1 is MNHEY, CDR2 SVGAGI, per germline.

This clone was found once. J is TRBJ1-6 and V is TRBV5-6; tentatively, D is TRBD1 (6 bases). CDR3 size: 14 residues. V shed 1 base and J shed 7 bases, with 9 bases lying between them. CDR1 is SGHDT, CDR2 YYEEEE, per germline. Here the CDR3 reads CASSLQGTNSPLHF. CDR3 coding DNA: TGTGCCAGCAGCTTGCAGGGGACAAATTCACCCCTCCACTTT.

J is TRBJ1-2 and V is TRBV5-4; 7 bases match TRBD1. J gave up 2 bases and V 3 bases, and 4 bases lay outside the gene matches. This CDR3 is 14 amino acids long. Germline CDR1 is SGHNT and CDR2 is YYREEE (reference sequence). The CDR3 bases are TGTGCCAGCAGCTCCCCGGGACAGAACTATGGCTACACCTTC. Translated, it gives CASSSPGQNYGYTF. The full variable domain, its missing parts supplied by reference TRBV5-4 and TRBJ1-2, is ETGVTQSPTHLIKTRGQQVTLRCSSQSGHNTVSWYQQALGQGPQFIFQYYREEENGRGNFPPRFSGLQFPNYSSELNVNALELDDSALYLCASSSPGQNYGYTFGSGTRLTVV.

This chain connects TRBV5-1 to TRBJ2-1, with a possible D match to TRBD2 (5 bases). This CDR3 region has 13 residues. V was cut by 3 bases and J by 8 bases, with 12 bases left in between. Germline V gene lookup returns CDR1 SGHRS and CDR2 YFSETQ. In nucleotides, the CDR3 is TGCGCCAGCAGCTCACGGACTGCGGATGAGCAGTTCTTC. As protein: CASSSRTADEQFF. The full variable domain, in which reference TRBV5-1 and TRBJ2-1 provide the parts outside the CDR3, is KAGVTQTPRYLIKTRGQQVTLSCSPISGHRSVSWYQQTPGQGLQFLFEYFSETQRNKGNFPGRFSGRQFSNSRSEMNVSTLELGDSALYLCASSSRTADEQFFGPGTRLTVL.

Only a few counts were recorded for this clone. The chain carries TRBV16 and TRBJ1-3, with 10 bases lining up with TRBD1. CDR1 is KGHSY, CDR2 FQNENV, per germline. V shed 0 bases and J 2 bases; nucleotides not matched to a gene: 1. This CDR3 is built from 16 residues. This CDR3 is CASSQSGTGAGNTIYF. CDR3 in DNA: TGTGCCAGCAGCCAATCCGGGACAGGGGCTGGAAACACCATATATTTT.

The chain combines TRBV6-5 with TRBJ1-6, with 8 bases lining up with TRBD1. Trimming at V came to 4 bases and at J to 5 bases, leaving 7 bases not matched to a gene. CDR1 is MNHEY and CDR2 is SVGAGI in the germline V gene. CDR3 length: 16 residues. DNA for the CDR3: TGTGCCAGCAGTTCCTCGGACAGGGAAAATAATTCACCCCTCCACTTT. It translates to CASSSSDRENNSPLHF.

The J gene is TRBJ1-3, the V gene TRBV6-5, with TRBD1 identical over 8 bases. CDR3 length: 16 residues. Trimming removed 4 bases from V and 0 bases from J; junction bases left unmatched: 5. Per the germline V gene, CDR1 is MNHEY and CDR2 is SVGAGI. The CDR3 region is CASSSRTGNSGNTIYF. CDR3 DNA sequence: TGTGCCAGCAGTTCCCGGACAGGGAACTCTGGAAACACCATATATTTT.

The J gene is TRBJ1-1, the V gene TRBV11-3; D is unresolved. In germline, CDR1 is SGHNT, CDR2 YENEEA. The germline V and J ends were trimmed by 2 bases and 5 bases, with 9 bases remaining between them. The CDR3 totals 13 residues. In DNA form, the CDR3 reads TGTGCCAGCAGCTTAAACCCGGGAACTGAAGCTTTCTTT. It translates to CASSLNPGTEAFF.

This rearrangement joins TRBV19 to TRBJ1-1; 7 bases are a match to TRBD1. V lost 4 bases and J lost 1; bases outside the gene matches: 9. The germline V gene encodes CDR1 LNHDA and CDR2 SQIVND (reference sequence). There are 16 residues in the CDR3. The CDR3 loop is CASSKGTVMGNTEAFF. As DNA, the CDR3 is TGTGCCAGTAGTAAGGGGACAGTAATGGGGAACACTGAAGCTTTCTTT.

The V call is TRBV14, the J call TRBJ2-7; 8 positions agree with TRBD1. Germline V gene lookup returns CDR1 SGHDN and CDR2 FVKESK. The junction had 1 base not matched to a gene; V was cut back by 0 bases and J by 3 bases. The CDR3 sequence is 14 residues long. CDR3 loop: CASSQDGTGYEQYF. The DNA for the CDR3 is TGTGCCAGCAGCCAAGATGGGACAGGCTACGAGCAGTACTTC.

The J gene is TRBJ1-1, the V gene TRBV6-2 or TRBV6-3; possibly TRBD1 for D (5 bases). Germline loops: CDR1 MNHEY, CDR2 SVGEGT. The CDR3 covers 16 residues. V was trimmed by 0 bases and J by 2 bases, leaving 13 bases between them. CDR3 amino acids: CASSYSKGRGNTEAFF. CDR3 coding DNA: TGTGCCAGCAGTTACTCTAAGGGAAGGGGTAACACTGAAGCTTTCTTT.

V is TRBV6-5 and J is TRBJ2-1, with TRBD1 identical over 10 bases. Germline loops: CDR1 MNHEY, CDR2 SVGAGI. The J segment lost 9 bases and the V segment lost 6 bases, leaving 11 bases of the junction unmatched. CDR3 length: 15 amino acids. The CDR3 is CASSSWDRGNSEQFF. In nucleotides, the CDR3 is TGTGCCAGCAGCTCTTGGGACAGGGGAAATTCTGAGCAGTTCTTC.

This clone appeared many times. This sequence joins TRBV27 and TRBJ2-3; 8 bases line up with TRBD2. With V trimmed by 2 bases and J by 4 bases, 8 bases remained unmatched. The germline V gene has CDR1 MNHEY and CDR2 SMNVEV (reference sequence). This CDR3 has 16 residues. CDR3 coding DNA: TGTGCCAGCAGTTTACGGCGGGTAGCGGGACCAGATACGCAGTATTTT. Translating it yields CASSLRRVAGPDTQYF.

Comments on this clone: Within the sample, other DNA sequences also encode this same CDR3. J is TRBJ1-5 and V is TRBV27; possibly TRBD1 for D (6 bases). The CDR3 runs to 14 residues. The V gene's germline CDR1 is MNHEY and CDR2 SMNVEV (reference sequence). The germline V and J ends were trimmed by 4 bases and 3 bases, with 10 bases remaining between them. The CDR3 loop is CASSSGQPNQPQHF. CDR3 nucleotide sequence: TGTGCCAGCAGTTCCGGACAGCCCAATCAGCCCCAGCATTTT.

The CDR3, as DNA: TGTGCCAGCTCACTCGCCGGACACTCTGGGGCCAACGTCCTGACTTTC. This translates into CASSLAGHSGANVLTF. The chain joins TRBV18 to TRBJ2-6; D possibly corresponds to TRBD1 (5 bases). This CDR3 has 16 amino acids. Looked up from germline, CDR1 is KGHSH and CDR2 is LQKENI. The V end was cut by 4 bases, the J end by 0 bases, with 10 bases between.

The chain carries TRBV5-4 and TRBJ1-1; no clear D gene. Trimming pared 4 bases from V and 11 bases from J, leaving 15 bases between. Germline V gene sequence: CDR1 SGHNT, CDR2 YYREEE (reference sequence). This CDR3 has 12 amino acids. The CDR3: CASSRSEGGAFF. The CDR3 nucleotides read TGTGCCAGCAGCCGGTCGGAGGGTGGGGCTTTCTTT.

The rearrangement uses TRBV9 and TRBJ2-1; D ambiguous. The germline V and J ends were trimmed by 3 bases and 3 bases, with 16 bases remaining between them. The CDR3 has 16 residues. The germline CDR1 and CDR2 sequences are SGDLS and YYNGEE. Written as DNA, the CDR3 is TGTGCCAGCAGCGGGGCAATGAGTCGTAGCTACAATGAGCAGTTCTTC. Translation: CASSGAMSRSYNEQFF.

V usage is TRBV28 and J usage is TRBJ2-7, with 11 bases fitting TRBD2. The CDR3 has 14 residues. Germline V CDR1 and CDR2: MDHEN, SYDVKM. The J segment lost 8 bases and the V segment lost 5 bases, leaving 8 bases of the junction unmatched. CDR3: CASSPSGGLVKQYF. The CDR3 region has the DNA TGTGCCAGCAGTCCTAGCGGGGGGCTGGTTAAGCAGTACTTC.

This chain links TRBV13 with TRBJ1-4; 11 bases map to TRBD1. CDR1 and CDR2 from the germline V gene are PRHDT and FYEKMQ (reference sequence). The CDR3 covers 16 residues. Trimming removed 5 bases from V and 3 bases from J; junction bases left unmatched: 5. The CDR3 is CASSTDRGRPNEKLFF. In DNA, the CDR3 is TGTGCCAGCAGCACGGACAGGGGGCGACCTAATGAAAAACTGTTTTTT. The variable domain in full, with the rest retrieved from reference TRBV13 and TRBJ1-4, is AAGVIQSPRHLIKEKRETATLKCYPIPRHDTVYWYQQGPGQDPQFLISFYEKMQSDKGSIPDRFSAQQFSDYHSELNMSSLELGDSALYFCASSTDRGRPNEKLFFGSGTQLSVL.

The chain couples TRBV6-4 to TRBJ2-7; D uncertain. The germline CDR1 and CDR2 sequences are MRHNA and SNTAGT. V was cut by 4 bases and J by 1 base, with 11 bases left in between. The CDR3 totals 14 residues. CDR3 bases: TGTGCCAGCAGTGTCGAGCTAGGTTCCTACGAGCAGTACTTC. This sequence encodes CASSVELGSYEQYF.

This rearrangement joins TRBV2 to TRBJ2-7; the D gene is possibly TRBD1 (5 bases). The germline V gene encodes CDR1 SNHLY and CDR2 FYNNEI. V dropped 4 bases and J dropped 7 bases, with 14 bases sitting between them. The CDR3 length is 13 residues. The CDR3 spells CASSVGRVGEQYF. The CDR3, as DNA: TGTGCCAGCAGTGTGGGCAGGGTCGGGGAGCAGTACTTC.

The J gene is TRBJ1-3, the V gene TRBV9; TRBD1 is a possible D gene (6 bases). Germline V gene sequence: CDR1 SGDLS, CDR2 YYNGEE. The V and J ends lost 3 bases and 2 bases respectively, with 6 bases between them. This CDR3 comprises 13 residues. The CDR3 nucleotides read TGTGCCAGCAGCGACAGGGCTGGAAACACCATATATTTT. It codes for CASSDRAGNTIYF.